These 31 T cell receptor beta chains came from one sample sequenced in a study of T cell changes during pregnancy in multiple sclerosis. Produced via immunoSEQ multiplex PCR; TCRdb's table is partial and in-frame only. In the table there are roughly 65,000 clones, approximately 89% of which are singletons. Specimen: peripheral blood, collected in the third trimester of pregnancy. The source is a female donor in good health, enrolled as a control in a pregnancy study.

The rearrangement links TRBV6-6 to TRBJ1-4; D perhaps matches TRBD1 (5 bases). The V gene lost 8 bases and the J gene lost 14 bases, with 15 bases spanning the gap. Germline CDR1 MNHNY, CDR2 SVGAGI (reference sequence). This CDR3 is 11 amino acids long. CDR3 nucleotide sequence: TGTGCCAGCCGCGGGGGGAAAGGGCTGTTTTTT. Protein: CASRGGKGLFF.

The V and J genes are TRBV19 and TRBJ2-1, with 10 positions matching TRBD1. The CDR3 runs 13 residues. CDR1 and CDR2 (germline): LNHDA, SQIVND (reference sequence). Germline trimming cut 8 bases from V and 5 bases from J; bases unmatched to any gene: 3. CDR3 DNA: TGTGCCAGTCTGGGACAGGGGCACAATGAGCAGTTCTTC. This translates into CASLGQGHNEQFF.

The CDR3 sequence: CASSLDSVNQPQHF. The CDR3 DNA is TGTGCCAGCAGCTTGGACAGCGTCAATCAGCCCCAGCATTTT. The chain has TRBV6-5 and TRBJ1-5; possibly TRBD1 for D (6 bases). CDR1 and CDR2 from the germline V gene are MNHEY and SVGAGI. The length of the CDR3 is 14 residues. Trimming stripped 6 bases from V and 3 bases from J, with 12 bases between.

The chain recombines TRBV18 with TRBJ1-1, with 7 nucleotides matching TRBD1. The junction had 6 bases not matched to a gene; V was cut back by 8 bases and J by 0 bases. CDR3 length: 14 residues. Germline V lookup: CDR1 KGHSH, CDR2 LQKENI. This CDR3 reads CASRQGYMNTEAFF. CDR3 DNA sequence: TGTGCCAGCCGACAGGGCTATATGAACACTGAAGCTTTCTTT.

The rearrangement uses TRBV30 and TRBJ2-7, with a possible D match to TRBD2 (7 bases). Between the trimmed V and J ends, which lost 0 bases and 3 bases, there was a span of 12 bases. Germline lookup yields CDR1 GTSNPN and CDR2 SVGIG (reference sequence). The CDR3 contains 14 residues. CDR3 amino acids: CAWSVGGASYEQYF. The CDR3 region has the DNA TGTGCCTGGAGTGTGGGGGGGGCTAGCTACGAGCAGTACTTC. Combining the CDR3 with reference TRBV30 and TRBJ2-7 gives the whole variable domain SQTIHQWPATLVQPVGSPLSLECTVEGTSNPNLYWYRQAAGRGLQLLFYSVGIGQISSEVPQNLSASRPQDRQFILSSKKLLLSDSGFYLCAWSVGGASYEQYFGPGTRLTVT.

V is TRBV7-8 and J is TRBJ1-2; D is perhaps TRBD1 (5 bases). V was trimmed by 4 bases and J by 0 bases, leaving 12 bases between them. The CDR3 is 15 residues long. The germline gives CDR1 SGHVS, CDR2 FQNEAQ. This chain's CDR3 is CASSYIPGSNYGYTF. The CDR3 region has the DNA TGTGCCAGCAGCTATATTCCAGGGTCTAACTATGGCTACACCTTC.

V usage is TRBV7-2 and J usage is TRBJ1-1, with D maybe TRBD1 (5 bases). Trimming removed 5 bases at V and 1 base at J, with 14 bases between. This CDR3 has 15 amino acids. The germline CDR1 and CDR2 sequences are SGHTA and FQGNSA. The CDR3 protein is CASSQQVTRNTEAFF. CDR3 coding DNA: TGTGCCAGCAGCCAACAGGTAACGAGGAACACTGAAGCTTTCTTT.

This chain joins TRBV7-8 and TRBJ1-5; D is possibly TRBD1 (6 bases). The CDR3 is 15 amino acids. Trimming stripped 1 base from V and 2 bases from J, with 9 bases between. Germline V lookup: CDR1 SGHVS, CDR2 FQNEAQ. In DNA form, the CDR3 reads TGTGCCAGCAGCTTAGTCAGGGGAGGCAATCAGCCCCAGCATTTT. It specifies CASSLVRGGNQPQHF.

For the CDR3, the DNA is TGCGCCAGCAGCCAAGATTTTGGCCCGGGAGGCTACACCTTC. This sequence encodes CASSQDFGPGGYTF. The genes are TRBV4-3 and TRBJ1-2; D is uncertain. The germline V and J ends were trimmed by 0 bases and 8 bases, with 13 bases remaining between them. CDR1 and CDR2 (germline): LGHNA, YSLEER. This CDR3 has 14 residues.

The V call is TRBV28, the J call TRBJ2-5; D call uncertain. CDR1 is MDHEN, CDR2 SYDVKM, per germline. Between the trimmed V and J ends, which lost 6 bases and 5 bases, there was a span of 10 bases. CDR3 size: 12 residues. The CDR3 DNA follows: TGTGCCAGCAGCCTTCCACGGGAGACCCAGTACTTC. Encoded protein: CASSLPRETQYF.

The rearrangement links TRBV7-9 to TRBJ1-1; TRBD1 is a possible D gene (5 bases). This CDR3 has 14 amino acids. Germline CDR1 and CDR2: SEHNR and FQNEAQ (reference sequence). The V and J ends lost 1 base and 6 bases respectively, with 12 bases between them. The CDR3: CASSLGDRGAEAFF. The CDR3 DNA sequence: TGTGCCAGCAGCTTAGGGGACCGGGGGGCTGAAGCTTTCTTT.

The chain recombines TRBV6-6 with TRBJ1-5, with TRBD1 matching 10 bases. From germline, CDR1 is MNHNY and CDR2 SVGAGI (reference sequence). The CDR3 has 14 amino acids. The V segment lost 11 bases and the J segment 6 bases; nucleotides outside the gene matches: 10. CDR3 bases: TGTGCCGTATCGACTGGGACAGGGGCTCAGCCCCAGCATTTT. Its protein product is CAVSTGTGAQPQHF.

The chain links TRBV4-1 to TRBJ2-5, with D perhaps TRBD2 (5 bases). Germline CDR1 is MGHRA and CDR2 is YSYEKL. This CDR3 region has 15 residues. V was cut by 4 bases and J by 2 bases, with 14 bases left in between. In DNA, the CDR3 is TGCGCCAGCAGCCCGATCCGAGGGCTTCAAGAGACCCAGTACTTC. Translation gives CASSPIRGLQETQYF.

The chain is built from TRBV9 and TRBJ2-2; 8 bases are a match to TRBD1. The CDR3 length is 15 residues. From germline, CDR1 is SGDLS and CDR2 YYNGEE. J gave up 7 bases and V 2 bases, and 7 bases lay outside the gene matches. CDR3 DNA: TGTGCCAGCAGCGTCGACAGGGGTGCGCGCGGGGAGCTGTTTTTT. Translated: CASSVDRGARGELFF.

The rearrangement joins TRBV14 to TRBJ1-1; D remains unclear. The germline gives CDR1 SGHDN, CDR2 FVKESK. The CDR3 spans 16 residues. Trimming removed 0 bases from V and 2 bases from J, with 13 bases in between. The CDR3 DNA sequence: TGTGCCAGCAGCCAAGACGGAGTCGGTAAAAACACTGAAGCTTTCTTT. This sequence encodes CASSQDGVGKNTEAFF. Variable domain in full (rest from reference TRBV14 and TRBJ1-1): EAGVTQFPSHSVIEKGQTVTLRCDPISGHDNLYWYRRVMGKEIKFLLHFVKESKQDESGMPNNRFLAERTGGTYSTLKVQPAELEDSGVYFCASSQDGVGKNTEAFFGQGTRLTVV.

This clone appeared once. The CDR3 loop reads CASLTSGGSYEQYF. The CDR3 nucleotides are TGTGCCAGCCTTACTAGCGGGGGCTCCTACGAGCAGTACTTC. The genes are TRBV2 and TRBJ2-7; TRBD2 matches 11 bases. Per germline, CDR1 SNHLY and CDR2 FYNNEI. The CDR3 extends over 14 amino acids. J was trimmed by 0 bases and V by 8 bases; bases with no gene match: 3.

J is TRBJ2-1 and V is TRBV9; 14 nucleotides agree with TRBD2. J lost 8 bases, V lost 4 bases, and 5 bases had no gene match. The CDR3 spans 15 residues. CDR1 is SGDLS, CDR2 YYNGEE, per germline. For the CDR3, the DNA is TGTGCCAGCAGCCCGACTAGCGGGGGGGCGGATGAGCAGTTCTTC. This codes for CASSPTSGGADEQFF.

V gene TRBV19 combines with J gene TRBJ1-6; 8 bases line up with TRBD1. From germline, CDR1 is LNHDA and CDR2 SQIVND (reference sequence). The CDR3 covers 14 residues. V dropped 5 bases and J dropped 7; count of bases not matched to a gene: 4. In DNA form, the CDR3 reads TGTGCCAGTAGTGTTAGGACAGGGAATTCACCCCTCCACTTT. It specifies CASSVRTGNSPLHF.

This rearrangement joins TRBV19 to TRBJ1-6; no definite D call. Trimming shortened V by 1 base and J by 9 bases, and 10 bases separated the two germline ends. The CDR3 extends over 14 amino acids. Germline V gives CDR1 LNHDA, CDR2 SQIVND (reference sequence). CDR3 loop: CASSIVSDSSPLHF. The DNA for the CDR3 is TGTGCCAGTAGTATAGTCTCGGACTCTTCACCCCTCCACTTT.

The sample holds a few counts of this clone. V gene TRBV6-6 combines with J gene TRBJ1-2; D is undetermined. This CDR3 is built from 11 residues. Germline CDR1 and CDR2: MNHNY and SVGAGI (reference sequence). Trimming removed 7 bases from V and 4 bases from J, with 7 bases in between. In DNA, the CDR3 is TGTGCCAGCACAGACTCCTATGGCTACACCTTC. Its protein is CASTDSYGYTF.

V and J are TRBV6-5 and TRBJ1-2; D not resolved. Germline V gene sequence: CDR1 MNHEY, CDR2 SVGAGI. The CDR3 contains 14 residues. V was cut by 10 bases and J by 0 bases, with 15 bases left in between. For the CDR3, the DNA is TGTGCCACCTCACAGAGACCCTCTAACTATGGCTACACCTTC. The encoded protein is CATSQRPSNYGYTF.

This clone appeared once. The chain recombines TRBV5-1 with TRBJ1-2; D perhaps matches TRBD1 (5 bases). The CDR3 sequence is 15 residues long. V was shortened by 0 bases and J by 4 bases, with 13 bases between the two germline ends. The germline gives CDR1 SGHRS, CDR2 YFSETQ. The CDR3: CASSLGAGSIYGYTF. DNA of the CDR3: TGCGCCAGCAGCTTGGGGGCAGGGTCGATCTATGGCTACACCTTC.

The rearrangement links TRBV27 to TRBJ1-5; D ambiguous. This CDR3 is built from 13 residues. The ends were cut back, 9 bases at V and 1 base at J, with 10 bases in the middle. Germline-derived CDR1 and CDR2 are MNHEY and SMNVEV (reference sequence). The CDR3 region is CARAFDSNQPQHF. CDR3 nucleotides: TGTGCCAGAGCGTTCGACAGCAATCAGCCCCAGCATTTT.

V and J are TRBV7-8 and TRBJ2-7, with 7 bases identical to TRBD2. Germline assignment: CDR1 SGHVS and CDR2 FQNEAQ. Losses at the gene ends were 2 bases for V and 2 bases for J; bases not matched to a gene: 3. The CDR3 covers 14 residues. The CDR3: CASSLSGGPYEQYF. CDR3 bases: TGTGCCAGCAGCTTATCGGGGGGTCCCTACGAGCAGTACTTC. The variable domain in full, completed from reference TRBV7-8 and TRBJ2-7, reads GAGVSQSPRYKVAKRGQDVALRCDPISGHVSLFWYQQALGQGPEFLTYFQNEAQLDKSGLPSDRFFAERPEGSVSTLKIQRTQQEDSAVYLCASSLSGGPYEQYFGPGTRLTVT.

A single count supports this clone. This chain uses TRBV5-5 with TRBJ1-2; D not resolved. Germline CDR1 and CDR2: SGHKS and YYEKEE (reference sequence). The V end lost 1 base, the J end lost 0 bases, and 13 bases lay between the germline ends. This CDR3 region has 16 residues. For the CDR3, the DNA is TGTGCCAGCAGCTTGCCTGGACTGGGAGCTAACTATGGCTACACCTTC. It is translated as CASSLPGLGANYGYTF. The full variable domain, in which reference TRBV5-5 and TRBJ1-2 provide the parts outside the CDR3, is DAGVTQSPTHLIKTRGQQVTLRCSPISGHKSVSWYQQVLGQGPQFIFQYYEKEERGRGNFPDRFSARQFPNYSSELNVNALLLGDSALYLCASSLPGLGANYGYTFGSGTRLTVV.

The rearrangement uses TRBV19 and TRBJ2-7, with 8 nucleotides matching TRBD1. Germline assignment: CDR1 LNHDA and CDR2 SQIVND (reference sequence). V was clipped by 4 bases and J by 1 base; unmatched bases: 3. The length of the CDR3 is 14 residues. The CDR3 here is CASSRGTGSYEQYF. The CDR3 region has the DNA TGTGCCAGTAGTAGGGGGACAGGTTCCTACGAGCAGTACTTC.

This clone is a singleton in its sample. V gene TRBV7-2 combines with J gene TRBJ2-7; 7 bases map to TRBD1. Per the germline V gene, CDR1 is SGHTA and CDR2 is FQGNSA. The CDR3 is 11 residues long. Trimming at V came to 0 bases and at J to 12 bases, leaving 2 bases not matched to a gene. In nucleotides, the CDR3 is TGTGCCAGCAGCTTAGCGGACAGGTCGTACTTC. Protein: CASSLADRSYF.

The V gene is TRBV9, the J gene TRBJ2-7; TRBD1 might be the D (5 bases). Trimming cost V 4 bases and J 5 bases, with 19 bases left between them. The CDR3 covers 15 residues. CDR1 is SGDLS and CDR2 is YYNGEE in the germline V gene. The CDR3, as DNA: TGTGCCAGCAGCCCCGGAGATACCTTAGGGGACGAGCAGTACTTC. Protein product: CASSPGDTLGDEQYF.

A few counts support this clone. V usage is TRBV5-6 and J usage is TRBJ1-1; D is uncertain. This CDR3 spans 12 amino acids. Germline CDR1 is SGHDT and CDR2 is YYEEEE. V lost 5 bases and J lost 3, with 8 bases in between. The CDR3 nucleotides are TGTGCCAGCAGATTTTCAGACACTGAAGCTTTCTTT. It encodes CASRFSDTEAFF.

This sequence joins TRBV28 and TRBJ2-1, with TRBD2 matching over 16 bases. The ends lost 10 bases at V and 7 bases at J; junction bases unmatched: 7. The CDR3 extends over 15 amino acids. Germline CDR1 and CDR2: MDHEN and SYDVKM. CDR3 sequence reads: CATWGLAGGRNEQFF. The CDR3 DNA reads TGTGCCACCTGGGGACTAGCGGGGGGGCGTAATGAGCAGTTCTTC.

This clone was picked up one time. V and J are TRBV30 and TRBJ1-2; maybe TRBD1 (6 bases). This CDR3 is built from 15 residues. Trimming shortened V by 4 bases and J by 0 bases, and 15 bases separated the two germline ends. Per the germline V gene, CDR1 is GTSNPN and CDR2 is SVGIG (reference sequence). This CDR3 is CAWKGGGRANYGYTF. CDR3 DNA: TGTGCCTGGAAGGGGGGGGGACGGGCTAACTATGGCTACACCTTC.